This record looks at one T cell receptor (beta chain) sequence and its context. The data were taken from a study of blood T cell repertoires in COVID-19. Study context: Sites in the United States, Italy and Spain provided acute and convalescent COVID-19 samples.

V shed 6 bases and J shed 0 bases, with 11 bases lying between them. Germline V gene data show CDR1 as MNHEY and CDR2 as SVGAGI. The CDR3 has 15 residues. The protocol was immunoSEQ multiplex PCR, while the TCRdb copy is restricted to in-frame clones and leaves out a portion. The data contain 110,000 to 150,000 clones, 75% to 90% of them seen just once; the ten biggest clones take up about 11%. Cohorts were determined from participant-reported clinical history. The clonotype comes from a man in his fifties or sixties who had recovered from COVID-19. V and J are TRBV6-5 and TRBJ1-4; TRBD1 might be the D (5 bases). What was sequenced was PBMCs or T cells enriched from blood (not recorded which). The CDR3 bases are TGTGCCAGCAGGCCGGGACTCTCAACTAATGAAAAACTGTTTTTT. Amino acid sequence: CASRPGLSTNEKLFF.